This paragraph reports one TCR beta chain. This clone was seen a single time. Its cognate antigen has yet to be identified. Base qualities are not at hand, and no much larger clone is one base apart. At the junction V is shortened by 4 bases and J by 7 bases; bases outside the gene matches: 9. CDR1 is given as SGDLS and CDR2 as YYNGEE, both from the germline V gene. From the cysteine up to the phenylalanine, the CDR3 has a length of 15 residues. Of the read, only the CDR3 DNA is kept; its 45 bases are in frame from base 1. The sample belongs to a study of blood T cell repertoires in COVID-19 (TCRdb year 2020). For the study in its entirety: Samples from collaborators originated in the United States, Italy and Spain and spanned both the acute and convalescent phases of COVID-19. The prospective study material was composed of cDNA or gDNA derived from T cells, B-cell-depleted T cells, or PBMCs. Subjects who had been exposed to COVID-19, were actively infected with it, or had recovered from it provided the deeply sampled blood TCRbeta repertoires that made up the dataset. The repertoires were made available in a free public database intended to serve as a resource for research on the immune response to SARS-CoV-2. The samples were drawn from the first 160 participants of the ongoing ImmuneRACE study and from about 1,200 subjects provided by 6 global collaborators. The sample metadata nearly always contained a de-identified subject ID, COVID-19 status, age in years and sex. HLA class I and class II types, where available, came from metadata supplied by the sample provider rather than from assay-based typing. Study-wide findings and limitations: How much clinical and demographic metadata was included differed by source and by participant, and the metadata was provided uncurated.

One collaborating source in Seattle enrolled patients during active infection and followed them longitudinally through the course of disease. Collaborating institutions collected whole blood in K2EDTA tubes following their own protocols. Collaborator samples were shipped for TCRbeta analysis as frozen whole blood, isolated PBMCs, or DNA extracted from either sample type. The immunoSEQ Assay, a bias-controlled multiplex PCR, was used to amplify TCRbeta CDR3 regions from genomic DNA. Processing in the source paper ran as follows. Nucleated cell counts per sample were estimated from amplification of reference gene primers within the assay. Sequence reads were collapsed and filtered to measure the absolute abundance of every unique TCRbeta CDR3 rearrangement. For each sample, productive Simpson clonality was calculated as the square root of Simpson's diversity index over productive rearrangements. This is the immuneACCESS table as TCRdb keeps it, with only in-frame sequences that have V and J called. A part of the clones is gone; compared with another copy, unresolved V genes explain less than half, and the rest is unexplained. V, J and clone size are taken as reported in that table, and D and trimming were inferred from the DNA itself. The sample table shows about 320,000 clones, and about 87% are seen once. The leading ten clones occupy 1.5% to 2% of the sample.

Input material: peripheral blood. The receptor comes from a woman aged 25 to 39 with COVID-19, enrolled during active disease. The chain employs TRBV9 and TRBJ1-4; TRBD1 aligns with 8 central bases. The nucleotides read TGTGCCAGCAGCCAGGACCAGGGGGCGGGTGAAAAACTGTTTTTT. Translated, this is CASSQDQGAGEKLFF.